This T cell receptor beta chain was recovered during a study of blood T cell repertoires in COVID-19. Study background: The cDNA or gDNA used as material had been derived from T cells, B-cell-depleted T cells, or PBMCs.

Note on this clone: The sample carries other DNA sequences with the same CDR3.

Measured with immunoSEQ multiplex PCR; TCRdb has only the in-frame clones, and not every one. The sample holds about 670,000 clones, over 80% seen once. This clonotype originated in a young woman with acute or convalescent COVID-19. Sequencing used peripheral blood.

This chain's CDR3 is CASSTGTYGYTF. DNA for the CDR3: TGTGCCAGTAGCACAGGGACCTATGGCTACACCTTC. V gene TRBV19 combines with J gene TRBJ1-2, with D tentatively TRBD1 (6 bases). Trimming removed 6 bases from V and 4 bases from J, with 9 bases in between. The CDR3 spans 12 residues. Looked up from germline, CDR1 is LNHDA and CDR2 is SQIVND (reference sequence).